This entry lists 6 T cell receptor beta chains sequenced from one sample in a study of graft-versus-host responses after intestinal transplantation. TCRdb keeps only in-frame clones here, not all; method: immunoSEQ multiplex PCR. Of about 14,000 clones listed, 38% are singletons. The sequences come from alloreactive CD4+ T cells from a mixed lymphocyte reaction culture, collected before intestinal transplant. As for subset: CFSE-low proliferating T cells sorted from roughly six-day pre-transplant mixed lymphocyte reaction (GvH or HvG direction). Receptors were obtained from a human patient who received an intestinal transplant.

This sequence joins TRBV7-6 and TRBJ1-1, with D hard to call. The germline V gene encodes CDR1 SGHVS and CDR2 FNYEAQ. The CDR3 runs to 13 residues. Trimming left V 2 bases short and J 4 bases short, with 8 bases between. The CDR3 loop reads CASSLSPGTEAFF. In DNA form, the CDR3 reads TGTGCCAGCAGCTTATCGCCCGGCACTGAAGCTTTCTTT.

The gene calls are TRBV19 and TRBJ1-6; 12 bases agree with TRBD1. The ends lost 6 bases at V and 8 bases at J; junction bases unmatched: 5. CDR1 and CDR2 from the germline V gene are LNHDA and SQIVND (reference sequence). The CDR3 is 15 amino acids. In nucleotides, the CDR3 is TGTGCCAGTAGGGTAGGGACAGGGGGCTATTCACCCCTCCACTTT. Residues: CASRVGTGGYSPLHF.

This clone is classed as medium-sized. The CDR3 DNA sequence: TGTGCCAGCAGCCAAGAGACGGGAGCCAAAAACATTCAGTACTTC. Its translation: CASSQETGAKNIQYF. The V call is TRBV14, the J call TRBJ2-4, with unresolved D. Germline CDR1 and CDR2: SGHDN and FVKESK. Trimming stripped 0 bases from V and 0 bases from J, with 6 bases between. The CDR3 covers 15 residues.

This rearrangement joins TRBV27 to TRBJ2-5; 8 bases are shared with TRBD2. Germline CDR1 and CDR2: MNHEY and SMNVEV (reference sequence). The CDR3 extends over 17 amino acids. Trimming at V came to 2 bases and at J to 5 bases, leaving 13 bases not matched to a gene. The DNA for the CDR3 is TGTGCCAGCAGTTTAAAAGCGGTAGCGGGGCTTAAGGAGACCCAGTACTTC. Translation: CASSLKAVAGLKETQYF.

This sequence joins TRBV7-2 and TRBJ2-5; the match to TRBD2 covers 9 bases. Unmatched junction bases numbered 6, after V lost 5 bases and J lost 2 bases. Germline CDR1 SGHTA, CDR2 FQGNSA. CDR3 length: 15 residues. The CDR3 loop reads CASSPGLALQETQYF. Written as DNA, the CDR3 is TGTGCCAGCAGCCCGGGACTAGCCCTGCAAGAGACCCAGTACTTC.

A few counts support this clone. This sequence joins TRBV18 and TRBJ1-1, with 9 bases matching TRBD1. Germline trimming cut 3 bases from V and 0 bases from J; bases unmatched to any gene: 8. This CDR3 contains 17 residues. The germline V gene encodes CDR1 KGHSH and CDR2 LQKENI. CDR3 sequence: CASSPRQGVFMNTEAFF. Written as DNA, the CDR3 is TGTGCCAGCTCACCGCGACAGGGGGTATTTATGAACACTGAAGCTTTCTTT.